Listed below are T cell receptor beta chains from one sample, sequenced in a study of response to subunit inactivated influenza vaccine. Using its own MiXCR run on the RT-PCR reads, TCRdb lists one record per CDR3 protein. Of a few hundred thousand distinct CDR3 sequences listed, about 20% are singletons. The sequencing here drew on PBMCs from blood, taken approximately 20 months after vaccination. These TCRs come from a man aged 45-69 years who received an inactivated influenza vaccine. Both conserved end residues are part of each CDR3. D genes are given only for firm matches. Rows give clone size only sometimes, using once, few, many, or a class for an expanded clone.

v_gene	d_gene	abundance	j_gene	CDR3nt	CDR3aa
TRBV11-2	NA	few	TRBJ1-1	TGTGCCAGCACCTCACCCACGGCAGGGAGGACTGAAGCTTTCTTT	CASTSPTAGRTEAFF
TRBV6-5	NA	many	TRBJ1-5	TGTGCCAGCAGCTCTAGAGTCGGACAGCCCCAGCATTTT	CASSSRVGQPQHF
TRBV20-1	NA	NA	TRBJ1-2	TGCAGTGCTAGAGAAGGTCGGGGGGCGAACTATGGCTACACCTTC	CSAREGRGANYGYTF
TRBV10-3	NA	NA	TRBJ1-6	TGTGCCATCAGTCCGGAACAGGGTTTTGGTTCAGCCCTCCACTTT	CAISPEQGFGSALHF
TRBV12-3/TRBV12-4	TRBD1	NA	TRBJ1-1	TGTGCCAGCAGTCCGGGACAGGGAAGCTCGACTGAAGCTTTCTTT	CASSPGQGSSTEAFF
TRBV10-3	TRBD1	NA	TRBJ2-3	TGTGCCATCAGTGACCTCGGGACAGGGAAACAAGGGCAGTATTTT	CAISDLGTGKQGQYF
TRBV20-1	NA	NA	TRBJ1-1	TGCAGTGCTAGAGACCGAATAAACGACAGGAGGAACACTGAAGCTTTCTTT	CSARDRINDRRNTEAFF
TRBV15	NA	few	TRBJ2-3	TGTGCCACCAGCAGAGATGGCCGGAGCACAGATACGCAGTATTTT	CATSRDGRSTDTQYF
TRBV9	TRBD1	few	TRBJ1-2	TGTGCCAGCAGCGTAGGACAGGGGCCCATCTATGGCTACACCTTC	CASSVGQGPIYGYTF
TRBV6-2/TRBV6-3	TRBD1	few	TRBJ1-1	TGTGCCAGCACAGACCGGGACAGGGGTAATACTGAAGCTTTCTTT	CASTDRDRGNTEAFF
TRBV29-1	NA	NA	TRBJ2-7	TGCAGCGTTGCAACTTCTTCCGAGCAGTACTTC	CSVATSSEQYF
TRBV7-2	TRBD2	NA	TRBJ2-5	TGTGCCAGCAGTTTTAGTAGCGGGAGAGAGACCCAGTACTTC	CASSFSSGRETQYF
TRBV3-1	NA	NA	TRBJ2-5	TGTGCCAGCAGCCAATGGTACCAAGAGACCCAGTACTTC	CASSQWYQETQYF
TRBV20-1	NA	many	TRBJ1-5	TGCAGTGCTAGAGTTCGGGGGGCTGGCAATCAGCCCCAGCATTTT	CSARVRGAGNQPQHF
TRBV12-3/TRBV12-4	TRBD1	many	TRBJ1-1	TGTGCCAGCAGCCCAGACAGGGAGCAAACTGAAGCTTTCTTT	CASSPDREQTEAFF
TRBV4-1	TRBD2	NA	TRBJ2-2	TGCGCCAGCAGCCAAGGGGTGGCGGGGGGGCCGACCGGGGAGCTGTTTTTT	CASSQGVAGGPTGELFF
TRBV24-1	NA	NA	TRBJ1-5	TGTGCCACCGGTGACAGCTTTAGCAATCAGCCCCAGCATTTT	CATGDSFSNQPQHF
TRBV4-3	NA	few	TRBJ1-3	TGCGCCAGCACCCTTCAGTTCTCCTCTGGAAACACCATATATTTT	CASTLQFSSGNTIYF
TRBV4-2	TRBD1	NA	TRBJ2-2	TGTGCCAGCAGCCAAGAGGACAGGGTCACCGGGGAGCTGTTTTTT	CASSQEDRVTGELFF
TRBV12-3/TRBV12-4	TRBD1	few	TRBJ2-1	TGTGCCAGCAGTACAGGGGTTCGCTCCTACAATGAGCAGTTCTTC	CASSTGVRSYNEQFF
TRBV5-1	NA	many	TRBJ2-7	TGCGCCAGCAGCAACCCCCGGGGCTCCTACGAGCAGTACTTC	CASSNPRGSYEQYF
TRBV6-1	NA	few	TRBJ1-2	TGTGCCACCGCTCCGGCTATTAGCTATGGCTACACCTTC	CATAPAISYGYTF
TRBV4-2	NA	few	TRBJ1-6	TGTGCCAGCAGCACTCGGGACGAGGGATATGCACCCCTCCACTTT	CASSTRDEGYAPLHF
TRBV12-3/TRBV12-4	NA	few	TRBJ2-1	TGTGCCAGCAGTTTGTTTGGGAGCCCATACAATGAGCAGTTCTTC	CASSLFGSPYNEQFF
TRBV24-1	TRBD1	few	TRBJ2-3	TGTGCCACCAGTGACCGGGACAGGGGGCCAGATACGCAGTATTTT	CATSDRDRGPDTQYF
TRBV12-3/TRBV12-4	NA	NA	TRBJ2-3	TGTGCCAGCAGTTTTATCCCAGGGCCTAGCACAGATACGCAGTATTTT	CASSFIPGPSTDTQYF
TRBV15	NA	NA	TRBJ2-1	TGTGCCACCAGCGGGACGGGCAATGAGCAGTTCTTC	CATSGTGNEQFF
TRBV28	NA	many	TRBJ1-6	TGTGCCAGCAGCACGCAGCCCAATTCACCCCTCCACTTT	CASSTQPNSPLHF
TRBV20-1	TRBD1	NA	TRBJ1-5	TGCAGTTCCTCGACAGGGCTGAGCAATCAGCCCCAGCATTTT	CSSSTGLSNQPQHF
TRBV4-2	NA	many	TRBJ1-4	TGTGCCAGCAGCCAAGATCGTCGGTCTAATGAAAAACTGTTTTTT	CASSQDRRSNEKLFF
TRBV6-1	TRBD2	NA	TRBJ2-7	TGTGCCAGCAGTCAATGGACTAGCGGTCACTCCTACGAGCAGTACTTC	CASSQWTSGHSYEQYF
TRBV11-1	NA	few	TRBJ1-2	TGTGCCAGCAGCCCGACAGCAGACTATGGCTACACCTTC	CASSPTADYGYTF
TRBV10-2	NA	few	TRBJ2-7	TGCGCCAGCAGTGAGTCTGGCGAGCAGTACTTC	CASSESGEQYF
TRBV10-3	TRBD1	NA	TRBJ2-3	TGTGCCATCACCAGACAGGGTGGCACAGATACGCAGTATTTT	CAITRQGGTDTQYF
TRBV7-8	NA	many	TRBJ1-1	TGTGCCAGCAGCTTCTACCGGGAGGGCAGAACTGAAGCTTTCTTT	CASSFYREGRTEAFF
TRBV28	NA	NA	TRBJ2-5	TGTGCCAGCAGTTTTGAACAGGGAGGGCTGCAAGAGACCCAGTACTTC	CASSFEQGGLQETQYF
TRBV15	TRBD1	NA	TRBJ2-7	TGTGCCACCAGCAGACCGGGACAGTTGGTGTACTTC	CATSRPGQLVYF
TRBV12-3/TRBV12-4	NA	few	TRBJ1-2	TGTGCCAGCAGTTCCCACATGGGGGGTAATCACTATGGCTACACCTTC	CASSSHMGGNHYGYTF
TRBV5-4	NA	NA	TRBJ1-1	TGTGCCAGCAGCTTTTCCGCCGCAGCGCTGCATGAAGCTTTCTTT	CASSFSAAALHEAFF
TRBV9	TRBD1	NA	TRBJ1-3	TGTGCCAGCAGCGTAGGTGAGGACAGGCGACTTTTAGCTGGAAACACCATATATTTT	CASSVGEDRRLLAGNTIYF
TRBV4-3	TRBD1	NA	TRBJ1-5	TGCGCCAGCAGCCAAGATTGGGGACAGCACAATCAGCCCCAGCATTTT	CASSQDWGQHNQPQHF
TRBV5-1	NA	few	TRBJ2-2	TGCGCCAGCACCTGGACTCGTGTGACCGGGGAGCTGTTTTTT	CASTWTRVTGELFF
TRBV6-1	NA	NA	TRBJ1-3	TGTGCCAGCAGACAAGCAGGAAACACCATATATTTT	CASRQAGNTIYF
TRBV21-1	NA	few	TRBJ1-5	TGTGCCAGCATAGTCCCCAGGGAATCGGGTCAGCCCCAGCATTTT	CASIVPRESGQPQHF
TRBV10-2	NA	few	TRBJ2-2	TGCGCCAGCAGTGAATATGTAGGGTATACCGGGGAGCTGTTTTTT	CASSEYVGYTGELFF
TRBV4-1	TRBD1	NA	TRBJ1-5	TGCGCCAGCAGCCAACGACAGGGAGGCCAGCCCCAGCATTTT	CASSQRQGGQPQHF
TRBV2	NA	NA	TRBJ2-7	TGTGCCAGCAGTGAAGACATACGATACTCCTACGAGCAGTACTTC	CASSEDIRYSYEQYF
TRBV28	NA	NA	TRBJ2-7	TGTGCCAGCAGACCCTTCGTATCTGGGGACGAGCAGTACTTC	CASRPFVSGDEQYF
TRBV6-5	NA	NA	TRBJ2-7	TGTGCCAGCAGTCAAAGGGGCGAGCAGTACTTC	CASSQRGEQYF
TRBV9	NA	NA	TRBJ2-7	TGTGCCAGCAGCGAAGAGGGGTTTCCCTACGAGCAGTACTTC	CASSEEGFPYEQYF
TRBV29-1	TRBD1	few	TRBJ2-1	TGCAGCGTTGTCGCAGGGGGCTCCTACAATGAGCAGTTCTTC	CSVVAGGSYNEQFF
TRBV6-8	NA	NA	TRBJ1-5	TGTGCCAGCAGTTATGGACATCTAGATTCTGGGCCCCAGCATTTT	CASSYGHLDSGPQHF
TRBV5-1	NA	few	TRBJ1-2	TGCGCCAGCAGACCCTCGGGCGGCAACTATGGCTACACCTTC	CASRPSGGNYGYTF
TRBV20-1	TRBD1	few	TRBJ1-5	TGCAGTGCTAGAGTGGGCAGGGGGTATAGCAATCAGCCCCAGCATTTT	CSARVGRGYSNQPQHF
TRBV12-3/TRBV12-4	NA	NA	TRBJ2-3	TGTGCCAGCAGCTCTTTACGCCTCACAGATACGCAGTATTTT	CASSSLRLTDTQYF
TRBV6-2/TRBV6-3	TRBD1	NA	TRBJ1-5	TGTGCCTCGGCGACAGGGTTTAGCAATCAGCCCCAGCATTTT	CASATGFSNQPQHF
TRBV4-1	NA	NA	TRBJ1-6	TGCGCCAGCAGCCAGTTCAGGGAGGCTAATTCAGCCCTCCACTTT	CASSQFREANSALHF